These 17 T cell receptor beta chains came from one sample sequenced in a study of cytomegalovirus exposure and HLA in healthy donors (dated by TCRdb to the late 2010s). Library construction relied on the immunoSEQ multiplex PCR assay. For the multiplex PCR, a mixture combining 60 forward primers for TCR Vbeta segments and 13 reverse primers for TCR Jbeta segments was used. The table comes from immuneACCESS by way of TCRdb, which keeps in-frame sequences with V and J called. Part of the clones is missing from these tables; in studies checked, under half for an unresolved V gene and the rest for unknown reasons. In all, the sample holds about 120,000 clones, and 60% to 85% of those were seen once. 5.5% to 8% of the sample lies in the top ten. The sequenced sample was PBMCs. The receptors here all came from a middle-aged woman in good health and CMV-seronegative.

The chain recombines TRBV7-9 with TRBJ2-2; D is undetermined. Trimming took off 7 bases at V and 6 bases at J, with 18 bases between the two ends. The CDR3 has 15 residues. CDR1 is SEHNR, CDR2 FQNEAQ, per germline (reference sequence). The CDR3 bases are TGTGCCAGCAACTCGCGGTACTCACGCCCCGGGGAGCTGTTTTTT. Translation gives CASNSRYSRPGELFF. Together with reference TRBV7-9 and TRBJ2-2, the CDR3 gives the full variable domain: DTGVSQNPRHKITKRGQNVTFRCDPISEHNRLYWYRQTLGQGPEFLTYFQNEAQLEKSRLLSDRFSAERPKGSFSTLEIQRTEQGDSAMYLCASNSRYSRPGELFFGEGSRLTVL.

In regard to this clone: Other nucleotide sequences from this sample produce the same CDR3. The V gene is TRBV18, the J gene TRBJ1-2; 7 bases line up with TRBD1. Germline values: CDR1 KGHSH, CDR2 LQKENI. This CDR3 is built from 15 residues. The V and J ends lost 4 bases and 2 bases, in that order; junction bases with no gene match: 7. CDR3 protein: CASSRRQGHNYGYTF. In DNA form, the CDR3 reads TGTGCCAGCTCACGAAGACAGGGCCACAACTATGGCTACACCTTC.

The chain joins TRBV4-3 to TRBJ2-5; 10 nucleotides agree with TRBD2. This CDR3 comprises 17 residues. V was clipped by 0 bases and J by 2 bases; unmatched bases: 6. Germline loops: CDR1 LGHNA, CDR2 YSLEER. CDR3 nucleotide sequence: TGCGCCAGCAGCCAAGATATTGGACTAGCGGAACAAGAGACCCAGTACTTC. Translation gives CASSQDIGLAEQETQYF.

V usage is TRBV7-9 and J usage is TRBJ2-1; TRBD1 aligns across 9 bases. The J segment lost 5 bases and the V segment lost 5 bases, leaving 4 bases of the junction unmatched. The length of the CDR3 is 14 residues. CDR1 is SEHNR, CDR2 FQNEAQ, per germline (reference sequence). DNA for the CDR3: TGTGCCAGCAGCGGAGGACAGGGGCACAATGAGCAGTTCTTC. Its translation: CASSGGQGHNEQFF.

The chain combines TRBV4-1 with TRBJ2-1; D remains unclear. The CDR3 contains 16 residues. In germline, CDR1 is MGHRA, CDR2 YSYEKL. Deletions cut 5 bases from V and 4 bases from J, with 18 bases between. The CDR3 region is CASSTPTFLTYNEQFF. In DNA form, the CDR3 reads TGCGCCAGCAGCACTCCCACTTTCCTTACTTACAATGAGCAGTTCTTC.

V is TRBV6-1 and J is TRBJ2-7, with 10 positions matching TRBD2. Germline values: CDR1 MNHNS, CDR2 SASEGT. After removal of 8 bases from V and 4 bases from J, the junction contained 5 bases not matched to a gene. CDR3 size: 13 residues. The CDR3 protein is CASQREGGYEQYF. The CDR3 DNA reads TGTGCCAGCCAGCGGGAGGGCGGGTACGAGCAGTACTTC.

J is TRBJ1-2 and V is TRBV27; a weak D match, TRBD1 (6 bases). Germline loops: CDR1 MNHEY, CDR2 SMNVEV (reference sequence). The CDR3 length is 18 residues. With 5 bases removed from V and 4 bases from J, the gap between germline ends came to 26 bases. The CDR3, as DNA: TGTGCCAGCAGTAACCGCGGGAGAGGGGTTGGGGGGGCCTATGGCTACACCTTC. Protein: CASSNRGRGVGGAYGYTF.

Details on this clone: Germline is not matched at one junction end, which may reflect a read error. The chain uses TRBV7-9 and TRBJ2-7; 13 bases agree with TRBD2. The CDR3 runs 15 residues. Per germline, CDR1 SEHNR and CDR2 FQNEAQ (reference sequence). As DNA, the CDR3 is TGTTCCAGCAGCCCCGGACTAGCGGGGGTTAGCGAGCAGTACTTC. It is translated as CSSSPGLAGVSEQYF.

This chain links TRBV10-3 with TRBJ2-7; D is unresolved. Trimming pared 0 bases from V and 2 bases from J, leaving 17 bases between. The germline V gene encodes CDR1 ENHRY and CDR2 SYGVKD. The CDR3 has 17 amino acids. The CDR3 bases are TGTGCCATCAGTGAGTCGAGGTCTGGAACCCAAGCCTACGAGCAGTACTTC. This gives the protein CAISESRSGTQAYEQYF.

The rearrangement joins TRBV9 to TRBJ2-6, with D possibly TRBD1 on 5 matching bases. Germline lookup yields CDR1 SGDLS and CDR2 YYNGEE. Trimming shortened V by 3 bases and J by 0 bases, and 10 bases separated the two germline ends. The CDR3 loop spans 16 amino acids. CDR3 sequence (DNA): TGTGCCAGCAGCGCTAAGGGGCGCTCTGGGGCCAACGTCCTGACTTTC. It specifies CASSAKGRSGANVLTF.

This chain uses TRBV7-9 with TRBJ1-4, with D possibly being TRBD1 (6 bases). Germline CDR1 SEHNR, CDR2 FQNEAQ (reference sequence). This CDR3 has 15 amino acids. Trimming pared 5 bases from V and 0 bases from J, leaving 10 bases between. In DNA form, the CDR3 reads TGTGCCAGCAGCCTCAGACAGGCAACTAATGAAAAACTGTTTTTT. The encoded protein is CASSLRQATNEKLFF.

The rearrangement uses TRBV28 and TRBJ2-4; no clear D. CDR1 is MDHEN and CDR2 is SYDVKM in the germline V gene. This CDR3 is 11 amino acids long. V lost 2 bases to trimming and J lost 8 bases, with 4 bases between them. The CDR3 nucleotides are TGTGCCAGCAGTTTAATAGACATTCAGTACTTC. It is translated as CASSLIDIQYF.

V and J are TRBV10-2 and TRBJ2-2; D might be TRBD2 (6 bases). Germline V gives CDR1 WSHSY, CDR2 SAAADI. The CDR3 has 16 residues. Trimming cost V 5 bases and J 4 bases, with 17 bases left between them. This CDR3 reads CASSQQGLGGTGELFF. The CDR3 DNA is TGCGCCAGCAGTCAGCAGGGCTTGGGAGGCACCGGGGAGCTGTTTTTT.

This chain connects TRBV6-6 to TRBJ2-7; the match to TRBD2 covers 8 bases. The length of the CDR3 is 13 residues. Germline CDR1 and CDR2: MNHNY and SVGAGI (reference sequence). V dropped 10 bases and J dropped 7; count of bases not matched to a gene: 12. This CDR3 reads CATKPRGDREQYF. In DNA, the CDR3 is TGTGCCACCAAACCGCGGGGGGATAGGGAGCAGTACTTC.

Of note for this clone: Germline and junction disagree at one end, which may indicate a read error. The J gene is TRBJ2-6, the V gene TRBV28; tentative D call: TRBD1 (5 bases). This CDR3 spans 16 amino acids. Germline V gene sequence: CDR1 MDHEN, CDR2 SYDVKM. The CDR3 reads CASSLRHNSGANGLTF. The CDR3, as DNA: TGTGCCAGCAGTCTCCGACACAACTCTGGGGCCAACGGCCTGACTTTC.

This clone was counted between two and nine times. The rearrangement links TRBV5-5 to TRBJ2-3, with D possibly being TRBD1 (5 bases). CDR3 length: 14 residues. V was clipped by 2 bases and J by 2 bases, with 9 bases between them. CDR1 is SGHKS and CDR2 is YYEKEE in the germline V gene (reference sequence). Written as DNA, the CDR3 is TGTGCCAGCAGCTTTCAGGGTAACACAGATACGCAGTATTTT. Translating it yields CASSFQGNTDTQYF.

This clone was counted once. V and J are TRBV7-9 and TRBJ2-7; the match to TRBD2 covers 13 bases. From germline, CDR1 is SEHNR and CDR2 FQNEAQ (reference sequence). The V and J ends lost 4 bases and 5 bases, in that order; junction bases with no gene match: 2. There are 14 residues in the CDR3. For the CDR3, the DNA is TGTGCCAGCAGCTCGGGACTAGCGGGAAACGAGCAGTACTTC. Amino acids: CASSSGLAGNEQYF.